This TCR beta chain is from a study of blood T cell repertoires in COVID-19. The CDR3 spans 14 residues. The J segment lost 1 base and the V segment lost 3 bases, leaving 3 bases of the junction unmatched. CDR1 and CDR2 from the germline V gene are SGHRS and YFSETQ. Profiling relied on immunoSEQ multiplex PCR, and the TCRdb table lists in-frame clones only, not all of them. The table has 70,000 to 100,000 clones, 75% to 90% seen once. This TCR came from a human donor in a cohort sampled during active COVID-19. The chain couples TRBV5-1 to TRBJ1-1; TRBD1 matches at 7 bases. The sequenced material came from peripheral blood. As DNA, the CDR3 is TGCGCCAGCAGCTGGACAGGTGGGAACACTGAAGCTTTCTTT. This translates into CASSWTGGNTEAFF.